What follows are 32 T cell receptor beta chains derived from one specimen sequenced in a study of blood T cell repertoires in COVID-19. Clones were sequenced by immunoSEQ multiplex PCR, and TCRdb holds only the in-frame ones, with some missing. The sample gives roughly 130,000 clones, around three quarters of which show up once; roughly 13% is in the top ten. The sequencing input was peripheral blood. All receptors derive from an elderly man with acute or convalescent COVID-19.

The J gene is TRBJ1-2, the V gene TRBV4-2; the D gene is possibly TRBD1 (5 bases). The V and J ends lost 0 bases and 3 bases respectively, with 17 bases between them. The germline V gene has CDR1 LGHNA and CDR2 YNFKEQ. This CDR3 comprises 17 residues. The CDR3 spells CASSQERQTARYYGYTF. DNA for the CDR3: TGTGCCAGCAGCCAAGAAAGGCAGACAGCGAGATACTATGGCTACACCTTC.

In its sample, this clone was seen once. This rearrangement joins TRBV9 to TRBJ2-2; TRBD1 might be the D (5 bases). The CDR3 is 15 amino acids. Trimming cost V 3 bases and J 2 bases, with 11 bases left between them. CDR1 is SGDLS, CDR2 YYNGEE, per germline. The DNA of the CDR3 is TGTGCCAGCAGCGCCGGCAGGGTTAACACCGGGGAGCTGTTTTTT. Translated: CASSAGRVNTGELFF.

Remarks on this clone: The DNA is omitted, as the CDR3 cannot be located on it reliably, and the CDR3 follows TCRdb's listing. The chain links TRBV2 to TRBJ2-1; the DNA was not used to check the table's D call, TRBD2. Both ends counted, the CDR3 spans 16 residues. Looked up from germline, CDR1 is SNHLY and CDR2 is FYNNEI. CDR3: CASSTSGLSGRTEQFF.

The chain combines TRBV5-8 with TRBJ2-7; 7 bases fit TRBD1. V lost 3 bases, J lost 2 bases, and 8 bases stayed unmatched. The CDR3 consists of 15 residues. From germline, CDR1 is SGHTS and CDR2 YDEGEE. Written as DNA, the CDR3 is TGTGCCAGCAGCTACTATGGACAGGCGACCTACGAGCAGTACTTC. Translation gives CASSYYGQATYEQYF.

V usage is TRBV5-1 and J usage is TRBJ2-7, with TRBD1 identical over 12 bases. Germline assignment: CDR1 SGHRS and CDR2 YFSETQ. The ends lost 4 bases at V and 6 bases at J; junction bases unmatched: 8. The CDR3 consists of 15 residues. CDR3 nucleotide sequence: TGCGCCAGCAGCGGGACGGGACAGGGGGCGTTCGAGCAGTACTTC. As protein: CASSGTGQGAFEQYF.

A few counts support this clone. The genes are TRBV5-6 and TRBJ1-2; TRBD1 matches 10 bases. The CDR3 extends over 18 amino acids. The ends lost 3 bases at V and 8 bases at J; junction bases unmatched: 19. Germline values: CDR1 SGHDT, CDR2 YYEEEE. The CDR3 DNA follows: TGTGCCAGCAGCTCTCCCACTCAACTCAGACAGGGGGCGCCGGGCTACACCTTC. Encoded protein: CASSSPTQLRQGAPGYTF.

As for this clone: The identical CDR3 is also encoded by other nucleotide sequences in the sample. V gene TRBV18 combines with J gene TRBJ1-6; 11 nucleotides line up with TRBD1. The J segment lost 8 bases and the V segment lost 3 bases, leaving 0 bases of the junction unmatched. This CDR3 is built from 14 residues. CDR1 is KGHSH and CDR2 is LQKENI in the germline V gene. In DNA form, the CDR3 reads TGTGCCAGCTCACCGGGACAGGGGGATTCACCCCTCCACTTT. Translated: CASSPGQGDSPLHF.

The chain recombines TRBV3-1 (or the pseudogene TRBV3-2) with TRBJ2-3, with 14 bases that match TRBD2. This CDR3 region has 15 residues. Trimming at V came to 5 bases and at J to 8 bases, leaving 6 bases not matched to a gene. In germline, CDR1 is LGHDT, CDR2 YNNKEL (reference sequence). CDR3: CASSKRTSGGSTQYF. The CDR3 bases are TGTGCCAGCAGCAAAAGGACTAGCGGGGGGTCTACGCAGTATTTT.

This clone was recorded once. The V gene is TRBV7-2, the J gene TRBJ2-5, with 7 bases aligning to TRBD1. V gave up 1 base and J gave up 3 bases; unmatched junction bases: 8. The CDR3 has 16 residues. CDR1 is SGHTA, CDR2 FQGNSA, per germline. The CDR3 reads CASSLVFGTAKETQYF. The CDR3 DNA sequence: TGTGCCAGCAGCTTAGTGTTTGGGACAGCAAAAGAGACCCAGTACTTC.

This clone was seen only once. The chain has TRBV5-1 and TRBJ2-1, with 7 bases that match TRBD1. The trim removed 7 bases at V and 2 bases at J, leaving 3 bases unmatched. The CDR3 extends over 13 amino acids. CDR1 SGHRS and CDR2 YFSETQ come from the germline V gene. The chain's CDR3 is CASRQGPYNEQFF. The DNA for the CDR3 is TGCGCCAGCCGACAGGGTCCCTACAATGAGCAGTTCTTC.

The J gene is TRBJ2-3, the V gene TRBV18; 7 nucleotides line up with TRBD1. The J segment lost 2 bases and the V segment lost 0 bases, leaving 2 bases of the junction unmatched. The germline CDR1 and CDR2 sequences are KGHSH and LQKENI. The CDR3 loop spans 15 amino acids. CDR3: CASSPPGQNTDTQYF. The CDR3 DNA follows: TGTGCCAGCTCACCACCGGGACAGAACACAGATACGCAGTATTTT.

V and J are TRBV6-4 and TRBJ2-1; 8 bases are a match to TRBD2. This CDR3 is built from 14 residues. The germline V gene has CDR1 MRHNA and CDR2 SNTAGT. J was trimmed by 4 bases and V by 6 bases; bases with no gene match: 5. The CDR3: CASRTSEDYNEQFF. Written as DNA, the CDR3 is TGTGCCAGCAGGACTAGCGAAGATTACAATGAGCAGTTCTTC.

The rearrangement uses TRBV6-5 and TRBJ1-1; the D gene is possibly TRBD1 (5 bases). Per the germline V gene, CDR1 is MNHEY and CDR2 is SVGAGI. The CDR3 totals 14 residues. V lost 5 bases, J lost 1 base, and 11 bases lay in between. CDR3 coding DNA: TGTGCCAGCAGTCAGACAGCCCGGAACACTGAAGCTTTCTTT. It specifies CASSQTARNTEAFF.

DNA for the CDR3: TGTGCCAGCAGTGAGGGACAGGGCGGGACCCAGTACTTC. Residues: CASSEGQGGTQYF. J is TRBJ2-5 and V is TRBV6-4, with TRBD1 matching 9 bases. Germline V gene sequence: CDR1 MRHNA, CDR2 SNTAGT. Germline trimming cut 3 bases from V and 7 bases from J; bases unmatched to any gene: 3. The CDR3 loop spans 13 amino acids.

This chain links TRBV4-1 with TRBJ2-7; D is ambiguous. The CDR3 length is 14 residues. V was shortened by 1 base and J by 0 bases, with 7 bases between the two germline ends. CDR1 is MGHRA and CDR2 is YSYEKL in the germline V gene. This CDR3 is CASSQVQSSYEQYF. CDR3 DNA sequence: TGCGCCAGCAGCCAAGTACAGAGCTCCTACGAGCAGTACTTC.

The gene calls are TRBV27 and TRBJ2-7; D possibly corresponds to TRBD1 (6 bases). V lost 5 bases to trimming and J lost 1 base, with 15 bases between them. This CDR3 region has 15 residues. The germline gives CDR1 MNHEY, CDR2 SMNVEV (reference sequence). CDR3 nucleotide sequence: TGTGCCAGCAGTCGTCAGGGGACACCTTCCTACGAGCAGTACTTC. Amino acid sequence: CASSRQGTPSYEQYF.

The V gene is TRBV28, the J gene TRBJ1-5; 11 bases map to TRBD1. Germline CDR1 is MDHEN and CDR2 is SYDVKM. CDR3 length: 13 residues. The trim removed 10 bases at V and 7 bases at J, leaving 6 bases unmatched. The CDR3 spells CATGTGGNQPQHF. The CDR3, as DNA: TGTGCCACCGGGACAGGGGGAAACCAGCCCCAGCATTTT.

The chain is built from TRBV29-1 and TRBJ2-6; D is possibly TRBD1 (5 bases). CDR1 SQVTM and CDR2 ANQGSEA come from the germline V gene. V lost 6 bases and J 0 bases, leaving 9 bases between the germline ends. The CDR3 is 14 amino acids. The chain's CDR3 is CSVATGSGANVLTF. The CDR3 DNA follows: TGCAGCGTCGCCACAGGCTCTGGGGCCAACGTCCTGACTTTC.

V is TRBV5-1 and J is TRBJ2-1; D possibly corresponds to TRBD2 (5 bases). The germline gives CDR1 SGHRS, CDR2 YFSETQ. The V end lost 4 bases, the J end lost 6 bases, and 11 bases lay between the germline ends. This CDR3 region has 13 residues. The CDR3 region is CASSAGPSNEQFF. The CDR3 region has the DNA TGCGCCAGCAGCGCGGGTCCGAGCAATGAGCAGTTCTTC.

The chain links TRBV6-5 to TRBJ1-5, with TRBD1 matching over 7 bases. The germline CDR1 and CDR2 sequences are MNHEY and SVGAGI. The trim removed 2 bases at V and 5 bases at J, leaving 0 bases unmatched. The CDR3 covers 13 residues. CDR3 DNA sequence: TGTGCCAGCAGTTACGACAGGGATCAGCCCCAGCATTTT. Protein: CASSYDRDQPQHF.

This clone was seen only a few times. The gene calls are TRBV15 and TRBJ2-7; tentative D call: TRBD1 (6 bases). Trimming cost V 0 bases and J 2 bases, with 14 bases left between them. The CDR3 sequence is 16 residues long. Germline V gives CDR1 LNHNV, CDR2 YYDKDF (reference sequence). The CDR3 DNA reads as TGTGCCACCAGCAGAGATCGCGCAGGGGCAACCTACGAGCAGTACTTC. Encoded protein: CATSRDRAGATYEQYF.

The CDR3 loop is CASSVALRGRGNEQFF. In DNA form, the CDR3 reads TGTGCCAGCAGCGTTGCCTTGAGGGGGCGAGGCAATGAGCAGTTCTTC. The chain joins TRBV9 to TRBJ2-1; TRBD1 matches at 7 bases. The V and J ends lost 2 bases and 6 bases, in that order; junction bases with no gene match: 11. The CDR3 totals 16 residues. CDR1 and CDR2 (germline): SGDLS, YYNGEE.

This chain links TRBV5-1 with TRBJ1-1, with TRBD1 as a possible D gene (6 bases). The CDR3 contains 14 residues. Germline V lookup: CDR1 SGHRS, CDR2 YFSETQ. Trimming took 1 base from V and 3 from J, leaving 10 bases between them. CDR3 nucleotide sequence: TGCGCCAGCAGCTTGCCCGGACAGCACACTGAAGCTTTCTTT. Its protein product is CASSLPGQHTEAFF.

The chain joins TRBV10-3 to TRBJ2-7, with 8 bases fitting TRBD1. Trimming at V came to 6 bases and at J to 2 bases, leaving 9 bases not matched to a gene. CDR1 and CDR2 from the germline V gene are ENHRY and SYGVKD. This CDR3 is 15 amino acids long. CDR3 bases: TGTGCCATCAGGACTCAGGGGGCCCTACCCTACGAGCAGTACTTC. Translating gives CAIRTQGALPYEQYF.

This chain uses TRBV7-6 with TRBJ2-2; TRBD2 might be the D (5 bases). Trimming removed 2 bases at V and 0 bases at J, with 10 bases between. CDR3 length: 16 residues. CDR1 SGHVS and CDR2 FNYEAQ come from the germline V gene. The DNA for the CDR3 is TGTGCCAGCAGCTTATATACCGGGGCGAACACCGGGGAGCTGTTTTTT. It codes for CASSLYTGANTGELFF.

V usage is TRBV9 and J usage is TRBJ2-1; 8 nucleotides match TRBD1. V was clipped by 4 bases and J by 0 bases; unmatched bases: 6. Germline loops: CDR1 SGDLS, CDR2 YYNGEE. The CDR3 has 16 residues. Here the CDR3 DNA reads TGTGCCAGCAGCCCGAGGGACAGGAGCTCCTACAATGAGCAGTTCTTC. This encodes CASSPRDRSSYNEQFF. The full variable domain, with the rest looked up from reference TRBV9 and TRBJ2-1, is DSGVTQTPKHLITATGQRVTLRCSPRSGDLSVYWYQQSLDQGLQFLIQYYNGEERAKGNILERFSAQQFPDLHSELNLSSLELGDSALYFCASSPRDRSSYNEQFFGPGTRLTVL.

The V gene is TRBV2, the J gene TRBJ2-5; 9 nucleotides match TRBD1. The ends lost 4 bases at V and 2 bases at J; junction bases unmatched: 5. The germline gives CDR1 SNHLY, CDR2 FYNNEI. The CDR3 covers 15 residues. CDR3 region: CASSATGQGQETQYF. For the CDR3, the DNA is TGTGCCAGCAGTGCTACGGGACAGGGACAAGAGACCCAGTACTTC. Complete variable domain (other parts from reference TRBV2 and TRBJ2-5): EPEVTQTPSHQVTQMGQEVILRCVPISNHLYFYWYRQILGQKVEFLVSFYNNEISEKSEIFDDQFSVERPDGSNFTLKIRSTKLEDSAMYFCASSATGQGQETQYFGPGTRLLVL.

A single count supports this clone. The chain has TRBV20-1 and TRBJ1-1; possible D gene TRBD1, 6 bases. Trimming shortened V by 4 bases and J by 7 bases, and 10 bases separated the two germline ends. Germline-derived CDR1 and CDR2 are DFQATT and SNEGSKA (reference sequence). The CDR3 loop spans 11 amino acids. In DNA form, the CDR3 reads TGCAGTGCTACCGGACAGATTGAAGCTTTCTTT. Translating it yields CSATGQIEAFF.

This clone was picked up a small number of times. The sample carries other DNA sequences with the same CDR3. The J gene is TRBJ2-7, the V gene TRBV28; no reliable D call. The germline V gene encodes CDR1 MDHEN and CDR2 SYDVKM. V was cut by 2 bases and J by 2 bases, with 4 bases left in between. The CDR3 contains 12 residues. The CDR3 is CASSLATYEQYF. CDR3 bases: TGTGCCAGCAGTTTAGCTACCTACGAGCAGTACTTC.

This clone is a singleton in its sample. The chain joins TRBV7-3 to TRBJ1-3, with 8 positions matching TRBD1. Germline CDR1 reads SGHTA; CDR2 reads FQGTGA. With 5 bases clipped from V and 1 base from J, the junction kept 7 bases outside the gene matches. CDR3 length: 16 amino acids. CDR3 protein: CASSNRTGRSGNTIYF. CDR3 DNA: TGTGCCAGCAGCAACAGGACAGGGAGGTCTGGAAACACCATATATTTT.

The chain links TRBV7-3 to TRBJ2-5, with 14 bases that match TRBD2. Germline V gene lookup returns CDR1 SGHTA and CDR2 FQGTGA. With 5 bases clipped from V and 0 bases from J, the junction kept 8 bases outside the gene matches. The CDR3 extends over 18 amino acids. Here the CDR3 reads CASSPGLAGGRYQETQYF. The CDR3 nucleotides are TGTGCCAGCAGCCCCGGACTAGCGGGAGGCCGGTACCAAGAGACCCAGTACTTC.

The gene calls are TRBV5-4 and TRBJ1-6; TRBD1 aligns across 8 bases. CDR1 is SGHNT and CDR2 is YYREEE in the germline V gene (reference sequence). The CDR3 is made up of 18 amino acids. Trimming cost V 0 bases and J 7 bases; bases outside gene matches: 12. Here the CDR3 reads CASSLGQGAQLANSPLHF. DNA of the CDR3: TGTGCCAGCAGCTTGGGGCAGGGGGCGCAACTGGCGAATTCACCCCTCCACTTT.